The present entry profiles one T cell receptor (beta chain) with its context. The data were produced by immunoSEQ multiplex PCR, yet TCRdb's version contains in-frame clones alone and is incomplete. This table holds about 70,000 clones, about four fifths found once. The CDR3 runs 19 residues. The germline gives CDR1 SGDLS, CDR2 YYNGEE. The V gene lost 0 bases and the J gene lost 1 base, with 22 bases spanning the gap. The sample belongs to a study of T cell responses to AZD1222 COVID-19 vaccine. This chain links TRBV9 with TRBJ1-2, with TRBD1 as a possible D gene (6 bases). The sequencing here drew on peripheral blood, taken on day 0 of AZD1222 vaccination. This TCR derives from an adult in good health. The CDR3 region is CASSVDGGGLGPRNYGYTF. The CDR3 DNA reads as TGTGCCAGCAGCGTAGATGGAGGGGGGTTAGGGCCACGTAACTATGGCTACACCTTC.